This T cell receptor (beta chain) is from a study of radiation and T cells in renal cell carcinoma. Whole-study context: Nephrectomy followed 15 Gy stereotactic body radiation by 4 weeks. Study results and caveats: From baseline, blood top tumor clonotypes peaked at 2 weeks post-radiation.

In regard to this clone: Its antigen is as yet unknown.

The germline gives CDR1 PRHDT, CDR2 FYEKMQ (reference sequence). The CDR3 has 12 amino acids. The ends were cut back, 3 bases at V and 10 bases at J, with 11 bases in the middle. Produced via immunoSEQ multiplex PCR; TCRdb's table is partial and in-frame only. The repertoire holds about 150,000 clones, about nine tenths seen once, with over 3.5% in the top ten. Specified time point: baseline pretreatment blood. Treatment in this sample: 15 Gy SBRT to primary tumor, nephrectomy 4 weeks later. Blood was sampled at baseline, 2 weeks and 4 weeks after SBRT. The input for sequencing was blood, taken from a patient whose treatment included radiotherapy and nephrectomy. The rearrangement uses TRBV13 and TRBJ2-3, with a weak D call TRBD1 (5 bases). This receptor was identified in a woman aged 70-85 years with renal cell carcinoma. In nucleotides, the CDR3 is TGTGCCAGCAGCTTCTCTGGGGCAGCGCAGTATTTT. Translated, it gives CASSFSGAAQYF.